Below, 18 T cell receptor beta chains from the same sample are listed, as sequenced in a study of shared clonotypes between healthy human individuals. Some clones are missing from TCRdb's copy, which holds only in-frame ones; the method was immunoSEQ multiplex PCR. Found here are a few hundred thousand clones, about 80% of them singletons; the top ten hold 12%. The specimen was PBMCs. The origin of the receptors is a woman in her thirties or forties in good health. Some clones in this sample may be carry-over from other donors' samples.

The chain carries TRBV5-1 and TRBJ2-7; the match to TRBD2 covers 7 bases. CDR1 and CDR2 (germline): SGHRS, YFSETQ. The CDR3 loop spans 16 amino acids. The trim removed 1 base at V and 3 bases at J, leaving 10 bases unmatched. The CDR3 DNA reads TGCGCCAGCAGCTTGACCACTAGCGCTTCAGGCTACGAGCAGTACTTC. This encodes CASSLTTSASGYEQYF.

The rearrangement uses TRBV19 and TRBJ2-1, with 10 bases matching TRBD2. Germline CDR1 is LNHDA and CDR2 is SQIVND (reference sequence). V lost 6 bases, J lost 8 bases, and 7 bases stayed unmatched. The CDR3 is 14 amino acids. CDR3 coding DNA: TGTGCCAGTAGATTCGCTAGCGGGAGAGATGAGCAGTTCTTC. Encoded protein: CASRFASGRDEQFF. Together with reference TRBV19 and TRBJ2-1, the CDR3 gives the full variable domain: DGGITQSPKYLFRKEGQNVTLSCEQNLNHDAMYWYRQDPGQGLRLIYYSQIVNDFQKGDIAEGYSVSREKKESFPLTVTSAQKNPTAFYLCASRFASGRDEQFFGPGTRLTVL.

CDR3 amino acids: CASSQLADTPLYEQYF. The CDR3, as DNA: TGCGCCAGCAGCCAACTAGCAGACACCCCGCTCTACGAGCAGTACTTC. The chain has TRBV4-1 and TRBJ2-7, with D possibly being TRBD2 (5 bases). The CDR3 has 16 amino acids. Germline loops: CDR1 MGHRA, CDR2 YSYEKL. V gave up 2 bases and J gave up 3 bases, with 17 bases separating them.

Only a few counts were recorded for this clone. This chain joins TRBV18 and TRBJ2-3; D call uncertain. CDR1 KGHSH and CDR2 LQKENI come from the germline V gene. The CDR3 is 12 amino acids. Deletions cut 4 bases from V and 4 bases from J, with 6 bases between. The CDR3 loop reads CASSQGSDTQYF. CDR3 in DNA: TGTGCCAGCTCACAGGGTTCAGATACGCAGTATTTT.

The chain recombines TRBV27 with TRBJ1-1, with D perhaps matching TRBD1 (6 bases). CDR3 size: 17 residues. Germline CDR1 is MNHEY and CDR2 is SMNVEV (reference sequence). V lost 7 bases and J lost 4, with 25 bases in between. The CDR3 DNA follows: TGTGCCAGCAACCCTCCGGGACACAGAGTCCGTTTCACTGAAGCTTTCTTT. It is translated as CASNPPGHRVRFTEAFF.

This clone was seen many times. The CDR3 DNA reads as TGTGCCAGCAGCTTGGAGGGGGGCTCCCCAATTGGGCAGTACTTC. It encodes CASSLEGGSPIGQYF. This chain uses TRBV5-5 with TRBJ2-7; TRBD1 or TRBD2 may be the D gene (6 bases each). The CDR3 sequence is 15 residues long. CDR1 is SGHKS and CDR2 is YYEKEE in the germline V gene (reference sequence). The V gene lost 0 bases and the J gene lost 9 bases, with 19 bases spanning the gap.

This clone came up once. Written as DNA, the CDR3 is TGTGCCAGCAGCCTGAGACTAGCGGGACCGTTTATGTCGGGCTACAATGAGCAGTTCTTC. Protein product: CASSLRLAGPFMSGYNEQFF. The chain employs TRBV4-2 and TRBJ2-1; 11 bases line up with TRBD2. The junction had 17 bases not matched to a gene; V was cut back by 4 bases and J by 3 bases. The CDR3 contains 20 residues. Germline V gene lookup returns CDR1 LGHNA and CDR2 YNFKEQ.

The V call is TRBV2, the J call TRBJ2-3; D remains ambiguous. Germline values: CDR1 SNHLY, CDR2 FYNNEI. CDR3 length: 12 residues. V was clipped by 3 bases and J by 4 bases, with 5 bases between them. Here the CDR3 DNA reads TGTGCCAGCAGTGATCGGGCAGATACGCAGTATTTT. It codes for CASSDRADTQYF.

The rearrangement uses TRBV5-1 and TRBJ2-7; D uncertain. CDR1 and CDR2 (germline): SGHRS, YFSETQ. V lost 0 bases, J lost 0 bases, and 4 bases lay in between. The CDR3 sequence is 13 residues long. CDR3 region: CASSLVPSYEQYF. In nucleotides, the CDR3 is TGCGCCAGCAGCTTGGTTCCCTCCTACGAGCAGTACTTC.

The rearrangement uses TRBV7-9 and TRBJ1-3; possibly TRBD1 for D (6 bases). Germline CDR1 SEHNR, CDR2 FQNEAQ (reference sequence). The CDR3 extends over 16 amino acids. Trimming took 2 bases from V and 3 from J, leaving 14 bases between them. This CDR3 is CASSLKQGHNGNTIYF. CDR3 DNA: TGTGCCAGCAGCTTAAAACAGGGTCATAATGGAAACACCATATATTTT.

The chain carries TRBV29-1 and TRBJ1-2; D unresolved. From germline, CDR1 is SQVTM and CDR2 ANQGSEA. The CDR3 spans 12 residues. Trimming removed 2 bases at V and 4 bases at J, with 8 bases between. CDR3 amino acids: CSVEWGSYGYTF. The CDR3 DNA reads as TGCAGCGTTGAATGGGGTAGCTATGGCTACACCTTC.

The genes are TRBV5-1 and TRBJ2-1; D gene uncertain. The CDR3 contains 14 residues. Trimming pared 0 bases from V and 9 bases from J, leaving 13 bases between. Germline V CDR1 and CDR2: SGHRS, YFSETQ. This CDR3 is CASSLVPRSGEQFF. Here the CDR3 DNA reads TGCGCCAGCAGCTTGGTGCCGAGGTCGGGTGAGCAGTTCTTC.

As concerns this clone: A far larger clone is only one base removed, so a read error is likely. The conserved phenylalanine or tryptophan normally closing the CDR3 is absent here, so this likely arose from a read error. The genes are TRBV30 and TRBJ1-2; D unresolved. This CDR3 is built from 13 residues. Germline CDR1 reads GTSNPN; CDR2 reads SVGIG (reference sequence). V lost 4 bases and J lost 3, with 12 bases in between. CDR3 bases: TGTGCCTGGACCAAGGGTGGCGACTATGGCTACACCTCC. Protein: CAWTKGGDYGYTS.

The chain is built from TRBV30 and TRBJ2-5, with 11 bases aligning to TRBD2. V lost 1 base and J lost 2; bases outside the gene matches: 3. Germline CDR1 GTSNPN, CDR2 SVGIG (reference sequence). This CDR3 has 15 residues. CDR3 protein: CAWSARTSGQETQYF. The CDR3 DNA reads TGTGCCTGGAGTGCCCGGACTAGCGGGCAAGAGACCCAGTACTTC.

This clone has just one count. The chain links TRBV7-2 to TRBJ1-2, with 9 bases lining up with TRBD1. The V gene's germline CDR1 is SGHTA and CDR2 FQGNSA. V lost 2 bases and J lost 5; bases outside the gene matches: 3. CDR3 size: 14 residues. The DNA for the CDR3 is TGTGCCAGCAGCTTAAGGACAGGGGAATATGGCTACACCTTC. This translates into CASSLRTGEYGYTF.

Turning to this clone: A single base is all that separates this from a far larger clone, so a read error is likely. This chain joins TRBV4-3 and TRBJ1-4; 7 bases fit TRBD1. The V gene's germline CDR1 is LGHNA and CDR2 YSLEER. The J segment lost 8 bases and the V segment lost 8 bases, leaving 14 bases of the junction unmatched. The CDR3 sequence is 15 residues long. The DNA for the CDR3 is TGCGCCAGCGGCCGAGAGACAGGGAAGGAAGAAAAACTGTTTTTT. This encodes CASGRETGKEEKLFF.

As regards this clone: It differs at one base from a far larger clone, so likely a read error. The chain couples TRBV28 to TRBJ2-7; 12 bases match TRBD2. From germline, CDR1 is MDHEN and CDR2 SYDVKM. The CDR3 has 14 amino acids. V shed 5 bases and J 3 bases; nucleotides not matched to a gene: 2. In nucleotides, the CDR3 is TGTGCCAGCAGTCTACTAGCGGGAGGCTACGAGCAGTACTTC. This gives the protein CASSLLAGGYEQYF.

The chain links TRBV10-1 to TRBJ2-2; D perhaps matches TRBD1 (5 bases). This CDR3 has 15 amino acids. The V end lost 2 bases, the J end lost 5 bases, and 12 bases lay between the germline ends. Germline CDR1 WNHNN, CDR2 SYGVQD (reference sequence). Here the CDR3 reads CASSEVGQGTGELFF. DNA of the CDR3: TGCGCCAGCAGTGAGGTGGGGCAAGGGACCGGGGAGCTGTTTTTT.